This is a list of T cell receptor beta chains from one sample in a study of MAIT cells during Salmonella Paratyphi A infection. Each CDR3 protein is one row after TCRdb ran MiXCR on the 5' RACE reads. The sample lists over a thousand distinct CDR3 sequences; about 53% were seen once. Source: MAIT cells from blood, taken at the middle sampling point of the challenge study. All receptors come from a person between 18 and 75 years old who was deliberately infected with Salmonella Paratyphi A in a paratyphoid fever challenge study. Both conserved end residues are part of each CDR3. D genes are given only for firm matches. Size is stated for part of the rows, as once, few or many counts, or as a class when the clone is expanded.

j_gene | d_gene | abundance | v_gene | len | CDR3aa | CDR3nt
TRBJ1-1 | . | large | TRBV6-4 | 13 | CASSDRDNTEAFF | TGTGCCAGCAGTGACCGGGACAACACTGAAGCTTTCTTT
TRBJ2-1 | . | . | TRBV6-1 | 14 | CASSSPETPNEQFF | TGTGCCAGCAGCTCCCCTGAAACTCCGAATGAGCAGTTCTTC
TRBJ1-1 | . | . | TRBV20-1 | 13 | CSARAGENTEAFF | TGCAGTGCTAGAGCAGGGGAGAACACTGAAGCTTTCTTT
TRBJ1-5 | TRBD1 | few | TRBV20-1 | 15 | CSSQLGTGGNQPQHF | TGCAGCTCCCAGCTTGGCACAGGGGGCAATCAGCCCCAGCATTTT
TRBJ2-2 | TRBD1 | few | TRBV6-4 | 14 | CASSMTGDTGELFF | TGTGCCAGCAGTATGACAGGGGACACCGGGGAGCTGTTTTTT
TRBJ1-1 | . | . | TRBV20-1 | 12 | CSAREGEKEGFF | TGCAGTGCTAGAGAAGGGGAGAAGGAGGGTTTCTTT
TRBJ2-1 | TRBD2 | . | TRBV6-2/TRBV6-3 | 16 | CASSNSLAGGHNEQFF | TGTGCCAGCAGCAACTCTCTAGCGGGGGGACACAATGAGCAGTTCTTC
TRBJ2-7 | TRBD1 | . | TRBV5-1 | 15 | CASSLLGQGADEQYF | TGCGCCAGCAGCTTGCTCGGACAGGGGGCGGACGAGCAGTACTTC
TRBJ2-5 | TRBD2 | once | TRBV4-3 | 15 | CASSQAGLAQETQYF | TGCGCCAGCAGCCAAGCCGGACTAGCCCAAGAGACCCAGTACTTC
TRBJ2-7 | TRBD1 | few | TRBV4-2 | 15 | CASSQDRGSSYEQYF | TGTGCCAGCAGCCAAGACAGGGGGAGCTCCTACGAGCAGTACTTC
TRBJ1-6 | . | hyperexpanded | TRBV6-1 | 13 | CASSEAENSPLHF | TGTGCCAGCAGTGAAGCGGAGAATTCACCCCTCCACTTT
TRBJ2-2 | . | large | TRBV4-3 | 17 | CASSQVMVADDTGELFF | TGCGCCAGCAGCCAAGTCATGGTAGCTGACGACACCGGGGAGCTGTTTTTT
TRBJ1-5 | TRBD1 | . | TRBV6-2/TRBV6-3 | 14 | CERRGDSENQPQHF | TGTGAAAGAAGGGGGGACAGCGAAAATCAGCCCCAGCATTTT
TRBJ2-6 | . | large | TRBV4-2 | 16 | CASSQDRGSGANVLTF | TGTGCCAGCAGCCAAGATAGGGGCTCTGGGGCCAACGTCCTGACTTTC
TRBJ1-6 | TRBD1 | few | TRBV6-1 | 14 | CATTRTGERSPLHF | TGTGCCACCACCCGGACAGGGGAGAGATCACCCCTCCACTTT
TRBJ2-7 | TRBD2 | once | TRBV6-2/TRBV6-3 | 14 | CASGHSTSGYEQYF | TGTGCCAGCGGACACTCGACTAGCGGCTACGAGCAGTACTTC
TRBJ2-5 | TRBD2 | . | TRBV7-3 | 13 | CARAGLAQETQYF | TGTGCTAGAGCCGGACTAGCCCAAGAGACCCAGTACTTC
TRBJ2-7 | . | hyperexpanded | TRBV7-3 | 14 | CASSPYSLPYEQYF | TGTGCCAGCAGCCCCTACAGCCTCCCCTACGAGCAGTACTTC
TRBJ2-7 | . | . | TRBV7-3 | 20 | CASSPYICSAKGLAEYEQYF | .
TRBJ2-1 | TRBD1 | . | TRBV6-4 | 15 | CASSDGTGDYNEQFF | TGTGCCAGCTCGGATGGGACAGGGGATTACAATGAGCAGTTCTTC
TRBJ2-7 | . | once | TRBV6-5 | 14 | CASRGGQGRDEQYF | TGTGCCAGCAGGGGGGGGCAGGGCCGGGACGAGCAGTACTTC
TRBJ2-3 | TRBD2 | . | TRBV6-1 | 15 | CASSDLAGGTDTQYF | TGTGCCAGCAGTGACCTAGCGGGGGGTACAGATACGCAGTATTTT
TRBJ2-7 | . | . | TRBV27 | 13 | CASSSGDSYEQYF | TGTGCCAGCAGTTCGGGGGATAGCTACGAGCAGTACTTC
TRBJ2-7 | . | . | TRBV20-1 | 13 | CSAKGQSDTEQYF | TGCAGTGCTAAGGGACAATCTGATACCGAGCAGTACTTC
TRBJ2-1 | TRBD2 | . | TRBV27 | 16 | CASSTPSGASYNEQFF | TGTGCCAGCAGTACCCCTAGCGGCGCCTCCTACAATGAGCAGTTCTTC
TRBJ2-1 | . | . | TRBV27 | 14 | CASSFQGSYNEQFF | TGTGCCAGCAGTTTCCAGGGGTCCTACAATGAGCAGTTCTTC
TRBJ1-4 | TRBD1 | . | TRBV7-9 | 15 | CASSQGTGGNEKLFF | TGTGCCAGCAGCCAAGGGACAGGGGGAAATGAAAAACTGTTTTTT
TRBJ2-1 | . | . | TRBV5-1 | 16 | CASSWSFSDSYNEQFF | TGCGCCAGCAGCTGGAGCTTTAGCGACTCCTACAATGAGCAGTTCTTC
TRBJ2-2 | TRBD1 | few | TRBV6-2/TRBV6-3 | 16 | CASGHSGTGDTGELFF | TGTGCCAGCGGACACTCCGGGACAGGGGACACCGGGGAGCTGTTTTTT
TRBJ2-5 | . | large | TRBV20-1 | 18 | CSARGSELGLTTQETQYF | TGCAGTGCTAGGGGGTCGGAGCTGGGCTTAACAACCCAAGAGACCCAGTACTTC
TRBJ1-6 | . | . | TRBV6-2/TRBV6-3 | 13 | CASSLGERSPLHF | TGTGCCAGCAGTCTCGGGGAGAGATCACCCCTCCACTTT
TRBJ1-1 | TRBD1 | . | TRBV7-9 | 16 | CASSGPTRDRVTEAFF | TGTGCCAGCAGCGGACCCACCCGGGACAGGGTTACTGAAGCTTTCTTT
TRBJ2-6 | TRBD1 | few | TRBV6-4 | 16 | CASSDGTGEGANVLTF | TGTGCCAGCTCGGATGGGACAGGGGAGGGGGCCAACGTCCTGACTTTC
TRBJ1-6 | . | . | TRBV6-4 | 16 | CASSDSAEGERSPLHF | TGTGCCAGCAGTGACTCGGCTGAAGGGGAGAGATCACCCCTCCACTTT
TRBJ2-3 | TRBD2 | . | TRBV4-2 | 17 | CASSLSEGGSGADTQYF | TGTGCCAGCAGCCTCTCCGAGGGAGGGAGCGGGGCAGATACGCAGTATTTT
TRBJ1-1 | . | . | TRBV6-1 | 14 | CASSTAEENTEAFF | TGTGCCAGCTCGACAGCAGAAGAGAACACTGAAGCTTTCTTT
TRBJ2-1 | TRBD1 | . | TRBV6-4 | 17 | CASSARFRDRDYNEQFF | TGTGCCAGCAGTGCTAGATTCCGGGACAGGGACTACAATGAGCAGTTCTTC
TRBJ2-2 | TRBD1 | . | TRBV6-1 | 17 | CASSARETGQDTGELFF | TGTGCCAGCAGTGCTAGGGAGACAGGGCAGGACACCGGGGAGCTGTTTTTT
TRBJ1-1 | . | large | TRBV6-2/TRBV6-3 | 13 | CASSLGENTEAFF | TGTGCCAGCAGTCTCGGGGAGAACACTGAAGCTTTCTTT
TRBJ2-1 | TRBD2 | . | TRBV6-4 | 16 | CASSDGLAGGHNEQFF | TGTGCCAGCAGTGACGGACTAGCGGGGGGACACAATGAGCAGTTCTTC
TRBJ2-5 | TRBD2 | medium-sized | TRBV20-1 | 14 | CSAKSGGAGETQYF | TGCAGTGCTAAGAGCGGGGGGGCCGGGGAGACCCAGTACTTC
TRBJ2-7 | . | many | TRBV20-1 | 14 | CSAREGGGSEEQYF | TGCAGTGCTAGAGAAGGCGGGGGCTCGGAGGAGCAGTACTTC
TRBJ2-1 | . | . | TRBV20-1 | 15 | CSAREVTREEREQFF | TGCAGTGCTAGAGAGGTGACGAGAGAAGAAAGGGAGCAGTTCTTC
TRBJ2-3 | . | . | TRBV25-1 | 17 | CASTHRPGLRGADTQYF | TGTGCCAGCACCCACCGACCGGGCCTACGCGGTGCAGATACGCAGTATTTT
TRBJ2-3 | . | . | TRBV6-2/TRBV6-3 | 15 | CASTRSARSTDTQYF | TGTGCCAGCACCCGCAGTGCTCGCAGCACAGATACGCAGTATTTT
TRBJ1-1 | . | . | TRBV20-1 | 15 | CSARDLGAGETEAFF | TGCAGTGCTAGAGATTTGGGAGCGGGGGAGACTGAAGCTTTCTTT
TRBJ2-2 | . | . | TRBV4-3 | 17 | CASSQVMVAEDNGELFF | TGCGCCAGCAGCCAAGTCATGGTAGCTGAAGACAACGGGGAGCTGTTTTTT
TRBJ2-6 | . | medium-sized | TRBV6-4 | 15 | CASSEGGSGANVLTF | TGTGCCAGCAGTGAGGGGGGCTCTGGGGCCAACGTCCTGACTTTC
TRBJ2-2 | . | . | TRBV20-1 | 12 | CSASGDTGELFF | TGCAGTGCTAGCGGGGACACCGGGGAGCTGTTTTTT
TRBJ2-3 | TRBD1 | once | TRBV4-3 | 18 | CASSQSAGTGGETDTQYF | TGCGCCAGCAGCCAATCAGCCGGGACAGGGGGAGAAACAGATACGCAGTATTTT
TRBJ2-2 | . | large | TRBV6-4 | 14 | CAGSEGLETGELFF | TGTGCCGGCAGTGAAGGGCTAGAAACCGGGGAGCTGTTTTTT
TRBJ2-1 | TRBD2 | once | TRBV20-1 | 16 | CSAPRTGASGYNEQFF | TGCAGTGCTCCAAGGACTGGGGCTAGCGGTTACAATGAGCAGTTCTTC